The sequence of this T cell receptor beta chain was determined in a study of CD8 T cells in Susac syndrome. The germline gives CDR1 LNHNV, CDR2 YYDKDF (reference sequence). The CDR3 is 15 residues long. Between the trimmed V and J ends, which lost 4 bases and 4 bases, there was a span of 14 bases. RNA in amounts of about 0.5 to 1 ug was reverse transcribed with random hexamers. TCRdb re-called the immunoSEQ multiplex PCR reads through MiXCR, storing one row per CDR3 protein. The table records approximately 120,000 distinct CDR3 sequences, 85% to 95% of them present only once. With regard to this clonotype: Its matching antigen is unknown.

Peripheral blood CD8+ and CD4+ T cells were profiled by TCR beta sequencing. FACS was used to enrich TEMRA cells, whereas the CD8+ and CD4+ T cells were obtained by negative isolation. Study-level findings and limits: The relatively small number of individuals in the TCR sequencing and HLA analysis was acknowledged by the study.

Specimen: CD8+ T cells from PBMCs. The gene calls are TRBV15 and TRBJ2-1; possibly TRBD1 for D (6 bases). The receptor was derived from a human donor with multiple sclerosis. CDR3 nucleotide sequence: TGTGCCACCAGCAACGGGGTGGGGGCTTACAATGAGCAGTTCTTC. Amino acid sequence: CATSNGVGAYNEQFF.